This is a list of T cell receptor beta chains from one sample in a study of molecular identifiers for immune sequencing clone quantification. One entry per CDR3 protein, called by TCRdb with MiXCR from the PCR reads. Here the sample spans about half a million distinct CDR3 sequences, under 30% being singletons. The material sequenced was naive CD8+ T cells from blood, with Jurkat cell RNA spiked in. The receptors were sampled from a human donor in good health. Some libraries in this study had Jurkat cell RNA spiked in. Each CDR3 is given with its conserved first and last residue.

TRBV20-1,TRBJ2-7,16,CSANLGGILFSYEQYF
TRBV4-1,TRBJ1-5,15,CASSQDRAEAQPQHF
TRBV5-5,TRBJ2-2,14,CASSFWRNTGELFF
TRBV19,TRBJ2-3,19,CASSIDPDFPTFLTDTQYF
TRBV11-2,TRBJ2-3,16,CASSLEGLAGTDTQYF
TRBV23-1,TRBJ2-3,15,CASSQPWTAPDTQYF
TRBV20-1,TRBJ2-7,16,CSATPRTSGHIYEQYF
TRBV14,TRBJ2-7,15,CASSQRTERLHEQYF
TRBV4-1,TRBJ1-1,14,CASGGRQGSTEAFF
TRBV29-1,TRBJ2-7,14,CNVVVESLGAEQYF
TRBV4-3,TRBJ1-4,18,CASSQDGQRPRANGKLFF
TRBV6-6,TRBJ2-5,14,CASSYRPGEETQYF
TRBV5-3,TRBJ1-3,16,CASSNGEGLSVNTIYF
TRBV6-5,TRBJ2-3,13,CASSPGSEYTQYF
TRBV4-1,TRBJ2-1,15,CASSQEGGTVNEQFF